The 29 T cell receptor beta chains presented below share a single source sample, sequenced in a study of CD8 T cells in ankylosing spondylitis. Study conclusions and caveats: In ankylosing spondylitis blood, a motif of eight highly homologous TCR beta variants appeared characteristic.

No antigen has been assigned to these receptors. TCRdb re-analysed the 5' RACE reads in MiXCR, keeping a single row per CDR3 protein. The sample consists of approximately 400,000 distinct CDR3 sequences, 15% to 20% of them appearing once. Specimen: blood, either unsorted or a sorted T cell fraction (not recorded which). The receptors were gathered from a male donor with ankylosing spondylitis.

V is TRBV20-1 and J is TRBJ2-4; tentatively, D is TRBD2 (5 bases). Looked up from germline, CDR1 is DFQATT and CDR2 is SNEGSKA (reference sequence). Trimming took off 3 bases at V and 0 bases at J, with 9 bases between the two ends. The CDR3 length is 14 residues. Here the CDR3 reads CSASMGRAKNIQYF. The CDR3 nucleotides read TGCAGTGCTAGCATGGGGAGAGCCAAAAACATTCAGTACTTC.

This clonotype was seen a handful of times. The rearrangement uses TRBV5-4 and TRBJ2-1; a weak D match, TRBD1 (5 bases). The CDR3 loop spans 16 amino acids. V dropped 0 bases and J dropped 0 bases, with 10 bases sitting between them. The V gene's germline CDR1 is SGHNT and CDR2 YYREEE (reference sequence). CDR3 loop: CASSLGRQPSYNEQFF. CDR3 in DNA: TGTGCCAGCAGCTTGGGACGACAGCCCTCCTACAATGAGCAGTTCTTC.

The V gene is TRBV19, the J gene TRBJ2-1, with 11 positions matching TRBD2. CDR3 length: 17 residues. Germline V gene lookup returns CDR1 LNHDA and CDR2 SQIVND (reference sequence). V gave up 4 bases and J gave up 5 bases; unmatched junction bases: 10. CDR3 sequence reads: CASSNPGLAAHNNEQFF. CDR3 nucleotide sequence: TGTGCCAGTAGTAACCCGGGACTAGCGGCTCATAACAATGAGCAGTTCTTC.

V is TRBV12-3 or TRBV12-4 and J is TRBJ1-3; TRBD1 might be the D (6 bases). Trimming stripped 6 bases from V and 3 bases from J, with 15 bases between. The CDR3 runs 15 residues. DNA for the CDR3: TGTGCCAGCAGCCCCTACAGGGTAGATGGAAACACCATATATTTT. It yields the protein CASSPYRVDGNTIYF.

This clonotype was observed a handful of times. The rearrangement joins TRBV5-1 to TRBJ1-4, with a possible D match to TRBD1 (6 bases). Germline V CDR1 and CDR2: SGHRS, YFSETQ. V lost 3 bases to trimming and J lost 7 bases, with 16 bases between them. The CDR3 runs 15 residues. CDR3 bases: TGCGCCAGCAGCTCCACCCGGACAGCGGGTGAAAAACTGTTTTTT. Protein product: CASSSTRTAGEKLFF.

This rearrangement joins TRBV3-1 to TRBJ2-2, with D possibly being TRBD1 (5 bases). Germline CDR1 reads LGHDT; CDR2 reads YNNKEL (reference sequence). Trimming took 1 base from V and 5 from J, leaving 11 bases between them. CDR3 size: 15 residues. In DNA, the CDR3 is TGTGCCAGCAGCCAAGGGTGGCAGGGTACCGGGGAGCTGTTTTTT. It yields the protein CASSQGWQGTGELFF.

This chain links TRBV7-2 with TRBJ1-6; D uncertain. V was clipped by 1 base and J by 7 bases, with 14 bases between them. CDR3 size: 16 residues. CDR1 and CDR2 from the germline V gene are SGHTA and FQGNSA. CDR3 DNA: TGTGCCAGCAGCTTAGGGGCCGACCCTGGGAATTCACCCCTCCACTTT. Translated, it gives CASSLGADPGNSPLHF.

The chain recombines TRBV10-2 with TRBJ2-7; a possible D gene is TRBD1 (5 bases). The germline V gene has CDR1 WSHSY and CDR2 SAAADI. V was pared by 3 bases and J by 3 bases, with 15 bases between. The CDR3 has 15 residues. This chain's CDR3 is CASSDSRVGHYEQYF. CDR3 DNA: TGCGCCAGCAGTGATAGCAGGGTAGGTCACTACGAGCAGTACTTC.

This clonotype showed up just a few times. The rearrangement uses TRBV20-1 and TRBJ2-3; 10 positions match TRBD2. This CDR3 has 16 amino acids. Germline V gene lookup returns CDR1 DFQATT and CDR2 SNEGSKA (reference sequence). The V and J ends lost 1 base and 0 bases, in that order; junction bases with no gene match: 4. The CDR3 loop is CSARGLAGLSTDTQYF. CDR3 DNA sequence: TGCAGTGCTAGAGGACTAGCGGGCCTAAGCACAGATACGCAGTATTTT.

This clonotype has a count of ten or more. The chain carries TRBV7-9 and TRBJ2-3; possible D gene TRBD1, 5 bases. This CDR3 is 15 amino acids long. Per the germline V gene, CDR1 is SEHNR and CDR2 is FQNEAQ (reference sequence). The ends were cut back, 0 bases at V and 15 bases at J, with 22 bases in the middle. Here the CDR3 DNA reads TGTGCCAGCAGCTTAGCGGAAGGGGTTCCCCGGTCTACTTATTTT. Amino acids: CASSLAEGVPRSTYF. Drawing the rest from reference TRBV7-9 and TRBJ2-3, the complete variable domain is DTGVSQNPRHKITKRGQNVTFRCDPISEHNRLYWYRQTLGQGPEFLTYFQNEAQLEKSRLLSDRFSAERPKGSFSTLEIQRTEQGDSAMYLCASSLAEGVPRSTYFGPGTRLTVL.

The chain combines TRBV7-8 with TRBJ2-5; 7 bases agree with TRBD2. The CDR3 has 16 amino acids. The ends lost 1 base at V and 1 base at J; junction bases unmatched: 6. In germline, CDR1 is SGHVS, CDR2 FQNEAQ. CDR3 coding DNA: TGTGCCAGCAGCTTAGGGTGGGGGGGGTCCCAAGAGACCCAGTACTTC. It codes for CASSLGWGGSQETQYF. The whole variable domain, filled in from reference TRBV7-8 and TRBJ2-5, reads GAGVSQSPRYKVAKRGQDVALRCDPISGHVSLFWYQQALGQGPEFLTYFQNEAQLDKSGLPSDRFFAERPEGSVSTLKIQRTQQEDSAVYLCASSLGWGGSQETQYFGPGTRLLVL.

This chain links TRBV29-1 with TRBJ2-3; TRBD1 might be the D (6 bases). Deletions cut 8 bases from V and 3 bases from J, with 18 bases between. Germline CDR1 is SQVTM and CDR2 is ANQGSEA. CDR3 length: 14 amino acids. The CDR3: CSFEQGLGTDTQYF. CDR3 bases: TGCAGCTTCGAACAGGGATTAGGTACAGATACGCAGTATTTT.

This clonotype has a handful of counts. The rearrangement links TRBV6-2 or TRBV6-3 to TRBJ2-1, with a tentative D call TRBD2 (6 bases). Looked up from germline, CDR1 is MNHEY and CDR2 is SVGEGT. The V gene lost 6 bases and the J gene lost 2 bases, with 23 bases spanning the gap. The CDR3 has 18 amino acids. Here the CDR3 reads CASRGRVFGSLAYNEQFF. In nucleotides, the CDR3 is TGTGCCAGCAGGGGACGGGTATTCGGGAGCCTTGCCTACAATGAGCAGTTCTTC.

The chain links TRBV4-1 to TRBJ2-1, with TRBD2 matching over 8 bases. Germline CDR1 reads MGHRA; CDR2 reads YSYEKL. This CDR3 region has 14 residues. V was clipped by 6 bases and J by 7 bases; unmatched bases: 8. The CDR3, as DNA: TGCGCCAGCAGGACGGGGGGGGCCAAGAATGAGCAGTTCTTC. Encoded protein: CASRTGGAKNEQFF.

In this sample, this clonotype turned up a few times. V usage is TRBV20-1 and J usage is TRBJ2-3; D may be TRBD1 (5 bases). From germline, CDR1 is DFQATT and CDR2 SNEGSKA (reference sequence). This CDR3 contains 11 residues. The CDR3 nucleotides are TGCGGGGCCCTTCGCACAGATACGCAGTATTTT. It yields the protein CGALRTDTQYF.

This chain connects TRBV4-3 to TRBJ2-1; 12 bases are shared with TRBD2. The CDR3 sequence is 16 residues long. Germline CDR1 and CDR2: LGHNA and YSLEER. The V and J ends lost 4 bases and 7 bases, in that order; junction bases with no gene match: 8. CDR3 protein: CASSPRTSGTRNEQFF. The CDR3 DNA sequence: TGCGCCAGCAGCCCACGGACTAGCGGGACGAGAAATGAGCAGTTCTTC.

This clonotype has a count of ten or more. This chain uses TRBV12-3 or TRBV12-4 with TRBJ2-2; 14 bases map to TRBD2. V shed 5 bases, J shed 2 bases, and the junction held 7 bases outside the gene matches. This CDR3 region has 18 residues. The CDR3 sequence: CASSLLGLAGDNTGELFF. CDR3 nucleotides: TGTGCCAGCAGTCTGCTGGGACTAGCGGGGGACAACACCGGGGAGCTGTTTTTT.

This chain connects TRBV28 to TRBJ2-7, with 8 bases matching TRBD2. The CDR3 extends over 15 amino acids. Germline V gene lookup returns CDR1 MDHEN and CDR2 SYDVKM. With 6 bases clipped from V and 0 bases from J, the junction kept 7 bases outside the gene matches. The chain's CDR3 is CASSSRGGISYEQYF. In nucleotides, the CDR3 is TGTGCCAGCAGCTCCCGCGGGGGGATCTCCTACGAGCAGTACTTC. The entire variable domain, with the rest obtained from reference TRBV28 and TRBJ2-7, is as follows: DVKVTQSSRYLVKRTGEKVFLECVQDMDHENMFWYRQDPGLGLRLIYFSYDVKMKEKGDIPEGYSVSREKKERFSLILESASTNQTSMYLCASSSRGGISYEQYFGPGTRLTVT.

In its sample, this clonotype was seen a few times. The genes are TRBV2 and TRBJ1-5; a possible D gene is TRBD1 (6 bases). In germline, CDR1 is SNHLY, CDR2 FYNNEI. V was pared by 7 bases and J by 5 bases, with 24 bases between. CDR3 length equals 17 residues. CDR3 residues: CASKGSWAGARYQPQHF. The DNA of the CDR3 is TGTGCCAGCAAGGGGTCGTGGGCAGGGGCCCGTTATCAGCCCCAGCATTTT.

This clonotype was seen a few times. The chain has TRBV11-3 and TRBJ2-2; D might be TRBD1 or TRBD2, each matching 6 bases. V lost 5 bases to trimming and J lost 6 bases, with 13 bases between them. Germline CDR1 reads SGHNT; CDR2 reads YENEEA. The CDR3 runs 14 residues. CDR3 nucleotides: TGTGCCAGCAGCCTAGGGGGAGGATCCGGGGAGCTGTTTTTT. Residues: CASSLGGGSGELFF.

This rearrangement joins TRBV20-1 to TRBJ2-1, with 8 bases matching TRBD2. The germline gives CDR1 DFQATT, CDR2 SNEGSKA (reference sequence). The CDR3 consists of 16 residues. The J segment lost 0 bases and the V segment lost 6 bases, leaving 10 bases of the junction unmatched. The CDR3 protein is CSAGSGGKSSYNEQFF. The CDR3 DNA is TGCAGTGCCGGGAGCGGGGGAAAGAGCTCCTACAATGAGCAGTTCTTC.

The J gene is TRBJ2-2, the V gene TRBV5-1; 7 bases are shared with TRBD1. The CDR3 has 15 amino acids. Germline-derived CDR1 and CDR2 are SGHRS and YFSETQ. J lost 8 bases, V lost 3 bases, and 10 bases had no gene match. The CDR3 sequence is CASSSRQGPRGELFF. The CDR3 DNA sequence: TGCGCCAGCAGCTCGAGACAGGGACCACGGGGGGAGCTGTTTTTT.

This clonotype was seen a few times. This chain uses TRBV5-1 with TRBJ2-7, with D tentatively TRBD2 (5 bases). Germline-derived CDR1 and CDR2 are SGHRS and YFSETQ. Trimming pared 4 bases from V and 5 bases from J, leaving 19 bases between. The CDR3 extends over 15 amino acids. The chain's CDR3 is CASSPEPGIVDEQYF. In nucleotides, the CDR3 is TGCGCCAGCAGCCCCGAGCCGGGGATCGTCGACGAGCAGTACTTC.

This clonotype was found a few times. The chain recombines TRBV7-2 with TRBJ2-3; 8 nucleotides match TRBD2. This CDR3 has 14 amino acids. J gave up 2 bases and V 3 bases, and 1 base lay outside the gene matches. Looked up from germline, CDR1 is SGHTA and CDR2 is FQGNSA. CDR3 sequence: CASSFSGTTDTQYF. The CDR3 DNA reads TGTGCCAGCAGCTTTAGCGGGACCACAGATACGCAGTATTTT.

This sequence joins TRBV5-5 and TRBJ1-1; no clear D gene. Per the germline V gene, CDR1 is SGHKS and CDR2 is YYEKEE (reference sequence). The CDR3 is made up of 16 amino acids. Between the trimmed V and J ends, which lost 1 base and 0 bases, there was a span of 13 bases. This chain's CDR3 is CASSLFLSYMNTEAFF. In nucleotides, the CDR3 is TGTGCCAGCAGCTTGTTTTTGAGCTACATGAACACTGAAGCTTTCTTT.

The sample holds a few counts of this clonotype. The chain employs TRBV6-1 and TRBJ1-2; possible D gene TRBD1, 6 bases. Trimming took off 6 bases at V and 8 bases at J, with 16 bases between the two ends. Germline loops: CDR1 MNHNS, CDR2 SASEGT. The CDR3 length is 13 residues. CDR3 protein: CASSPVGGHGYTF. CDR3 DNA: TGTGCCAGCAGCCCTGTGGGGGGGCACGGCTACACCTTC.

The CDR3 region has the DNA TGTGCCAGCAGCTTGGTTGCGGGGGCAAAGGAGCAGTTCTTC. Amino acids: CASSLVAGAKEQFF. The chain recombines TRBV5-6 with TRBJ2-1; D perhaps matches TRBD2 (7 bases). The germline V gene has CDR1 SGHDT and CDR2 YYEEEE. V was shortened by 0 bases and J by 10 bases, with 14 bases between the two germline ends. This CDR3 comprises 14 residues.

This clonotype appeared once. This sequence joins TRBV28 and TRBJ1-4; tentatively, D is TRBD1 (6 bases). CDR1 is MDHEN, CDR2 SYDVKM, per germline. Trimming removed 4 bases from V and 5 bases from J, with 14 bases in between. The CDR3 extends over 15 amino acids. The CDR3 loop is CASSSGGSLNEKLFF. In DNA form, the CDR3 reads TGTGCCAGCAGTTCGGGGGGCAGTTTAAATGAAAAACTGTTTTTT.

This clonotype was found a few times. V and J are TRBV20-1 and TRBJ1-1; the D gene is possibly TRBD1 (6 bases). The CDR3 runs 12 residues. Per germline, CDR1 DFQATT and CDR2 SNEGSKA (reference sequence). V was cut by 8 bases and J by 7 bases, with 17 bases left in between. This CDR3 is CSLGQGSSEAFF. In nucleotides, the CDR3 is TGCAGTCTGGGGCAGGGGAGTAGTGAAGCTTTCTTT.